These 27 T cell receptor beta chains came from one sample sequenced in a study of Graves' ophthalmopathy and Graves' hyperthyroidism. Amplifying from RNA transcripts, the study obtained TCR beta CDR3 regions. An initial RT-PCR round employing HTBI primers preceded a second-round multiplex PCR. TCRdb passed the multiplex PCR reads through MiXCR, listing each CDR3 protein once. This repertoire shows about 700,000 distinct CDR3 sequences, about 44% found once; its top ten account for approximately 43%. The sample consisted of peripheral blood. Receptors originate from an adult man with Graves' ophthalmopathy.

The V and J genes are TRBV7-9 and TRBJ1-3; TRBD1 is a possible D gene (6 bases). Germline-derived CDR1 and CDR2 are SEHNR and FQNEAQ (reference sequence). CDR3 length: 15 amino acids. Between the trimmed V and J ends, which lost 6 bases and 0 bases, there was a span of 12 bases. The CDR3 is CASSDQGLSGNTIYF. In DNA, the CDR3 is TGTGCCAGCAGTGATCAGGGGCTCTCTGGAAACACCATATATTTT. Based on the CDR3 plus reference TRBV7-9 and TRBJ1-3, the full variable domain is DTGVSQNPRHKITKRGQNVTFRCDPISEHNRLYWYRQTLGQGPEFLTYFQNEAQLEKSRLLSDRFSAERPKGSFSTLEIQRTEQGDSAMYLCASSDQGLSGNTIYFGEGSWLTVV.

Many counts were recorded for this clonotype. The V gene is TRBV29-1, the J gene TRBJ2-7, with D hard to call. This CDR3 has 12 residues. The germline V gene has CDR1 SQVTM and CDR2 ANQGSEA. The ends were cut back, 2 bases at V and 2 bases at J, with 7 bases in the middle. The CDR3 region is CSVENRPYEQYF. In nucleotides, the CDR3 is TGCAGCGTTGAAAATCGACCCTACGAGCAGTACTTC.

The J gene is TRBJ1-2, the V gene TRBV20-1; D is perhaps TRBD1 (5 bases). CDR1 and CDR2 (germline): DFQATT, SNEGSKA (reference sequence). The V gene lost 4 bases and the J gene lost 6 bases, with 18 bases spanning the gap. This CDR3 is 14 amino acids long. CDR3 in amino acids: CSAIVRGGTHGYTF. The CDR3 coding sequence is TGCAGTGCTATCGTCCGCGGGGGTACCCATGGCTACACCTTC.

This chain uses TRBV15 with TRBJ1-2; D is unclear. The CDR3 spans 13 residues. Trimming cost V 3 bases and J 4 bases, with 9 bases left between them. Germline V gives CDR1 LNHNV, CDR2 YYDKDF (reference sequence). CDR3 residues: CATSSDGSYGYTF. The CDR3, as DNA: TGTGCCACCAGCAGCGACGGAAGCTATGGCTACACCTTC.

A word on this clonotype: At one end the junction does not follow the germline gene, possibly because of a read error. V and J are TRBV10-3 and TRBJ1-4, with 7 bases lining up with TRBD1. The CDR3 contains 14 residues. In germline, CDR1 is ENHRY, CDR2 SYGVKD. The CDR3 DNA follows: TGTGCCGGCAGGCAGACAGGGTTAGTTGAAAAGCTGTTTTTT. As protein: CAGRQTGLVEKLFF.

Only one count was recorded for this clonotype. The CDR3 loop is CASGPKIYSNQPQHF. CDR3 nucleotides: TGTGCCAGCGGACCGAAGATCTATAGCAATCAGCCCCAGCATTTT. The rearrangement uses TRBV6-1 and TRBJ1-5; the D is unclear. Germline V gives CDR1 MNHNS, CDR2 SASEGT. The V end was cut by 8 bases, the J end by 0 bases, with 14 bases between. The CDR3 has 15 amino acids.

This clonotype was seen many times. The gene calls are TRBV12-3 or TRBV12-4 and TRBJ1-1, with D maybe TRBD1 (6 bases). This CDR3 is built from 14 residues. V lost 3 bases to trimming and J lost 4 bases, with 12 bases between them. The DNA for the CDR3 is TGTGCCAGCAGTTTGCGGGGGGCGGTCACTGAAGCTTTCTTT. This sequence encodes CASSLRGAVTEAFF.

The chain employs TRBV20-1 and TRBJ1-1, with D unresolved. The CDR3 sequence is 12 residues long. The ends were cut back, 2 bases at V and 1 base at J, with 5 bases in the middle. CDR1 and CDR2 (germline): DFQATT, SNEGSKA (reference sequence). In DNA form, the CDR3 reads TGCAGTGCTAGAATGGGGAACACTGAAGCTTTCTTT. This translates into CSARMGNTEAFF.

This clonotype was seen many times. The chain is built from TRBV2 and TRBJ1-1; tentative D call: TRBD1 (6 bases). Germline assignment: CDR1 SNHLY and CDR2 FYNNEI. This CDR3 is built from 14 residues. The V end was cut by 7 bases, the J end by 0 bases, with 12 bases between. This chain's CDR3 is CASTRTAVNTEAFF. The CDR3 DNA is TGTGCCAGCACCCGGACAGCGGTGAACACTGAAGCTTTCTTT.

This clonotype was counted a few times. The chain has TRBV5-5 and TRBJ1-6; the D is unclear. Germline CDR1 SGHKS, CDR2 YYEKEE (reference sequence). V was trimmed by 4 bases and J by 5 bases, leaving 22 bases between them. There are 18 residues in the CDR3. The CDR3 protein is CASSDHDLSADNNSPLHF. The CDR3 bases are TGTGCCAGCAGCGACCATGACCTATCGGCGGATAATAATTCACCCCTCCACTTT.

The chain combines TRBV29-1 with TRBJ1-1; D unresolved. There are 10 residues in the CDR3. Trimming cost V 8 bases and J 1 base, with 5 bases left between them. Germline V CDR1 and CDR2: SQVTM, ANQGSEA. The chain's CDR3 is CSPGNTEAFF. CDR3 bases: TGCAGCCCAGGGAACACTGAAGCTTTCTTT.

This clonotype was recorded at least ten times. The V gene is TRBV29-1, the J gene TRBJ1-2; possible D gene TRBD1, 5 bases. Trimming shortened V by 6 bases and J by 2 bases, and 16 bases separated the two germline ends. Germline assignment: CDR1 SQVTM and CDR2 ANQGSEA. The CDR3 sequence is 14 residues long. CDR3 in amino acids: CSVEPDTGNYGYTF. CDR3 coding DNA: TGCAGCGTCGAGCCGGACACAGGCAACTATGGCTACACCTTC.

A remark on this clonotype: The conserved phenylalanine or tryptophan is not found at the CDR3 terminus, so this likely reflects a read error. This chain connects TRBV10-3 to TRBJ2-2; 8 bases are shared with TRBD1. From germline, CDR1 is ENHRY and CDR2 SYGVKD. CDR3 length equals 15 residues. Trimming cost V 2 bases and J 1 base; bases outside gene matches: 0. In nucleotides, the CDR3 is TGTGCCATCAGTGAGGGGACAGGGAACACCGGGGAGCTGTTTATT. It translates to CAISEGTGNTGELFI.

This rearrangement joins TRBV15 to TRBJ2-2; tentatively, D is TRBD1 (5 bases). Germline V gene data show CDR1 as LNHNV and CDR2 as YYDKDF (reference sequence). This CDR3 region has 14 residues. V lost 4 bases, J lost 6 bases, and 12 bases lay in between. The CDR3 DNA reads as TGTGCCACCAGCACCAGACAGTTCTCCGGGGAGCTGTTTTTT. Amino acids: CATSTRQFSGELFF.

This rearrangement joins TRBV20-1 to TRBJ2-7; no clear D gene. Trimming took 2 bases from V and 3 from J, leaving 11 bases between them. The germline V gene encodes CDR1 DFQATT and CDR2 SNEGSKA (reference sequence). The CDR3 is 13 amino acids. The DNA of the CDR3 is TGCAGTGCTAGATTGGGTCCCTACTACGAGCAGTACTTC. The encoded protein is CSARLGPYYEQYF.

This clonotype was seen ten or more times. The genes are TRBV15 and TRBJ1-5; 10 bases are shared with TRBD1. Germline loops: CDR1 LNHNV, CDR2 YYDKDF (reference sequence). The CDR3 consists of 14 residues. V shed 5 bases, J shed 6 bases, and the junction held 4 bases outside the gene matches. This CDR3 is CATSRDRGFQPQHF. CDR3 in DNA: TGTGCCACCAGCCGGGACAGGGGATTTCAGCCCCAGCATTTT.

The CDR3 sequence is CASSTQVSSTLYF. CDR3 DNA sequence: TGTGCCAGTAGTACACAGGTTTCCTCTACGTTGTACTTC. The chain recombines TRBV19 with TRBJ2-7; D may be TRBD1 (5 bases). The CDR3 spans 13 residues. Trimming pared 4 bases from V and 12 bases from J, leaving 19 bases between. Per the germline V gene, CDR1 is LNHDA and CDR2 is SQIVND (reference sequence).

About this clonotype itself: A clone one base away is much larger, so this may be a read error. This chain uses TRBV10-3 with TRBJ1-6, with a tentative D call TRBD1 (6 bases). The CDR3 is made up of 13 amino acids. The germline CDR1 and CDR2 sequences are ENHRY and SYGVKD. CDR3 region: CAISRQENSTLHF. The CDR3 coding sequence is TGTGCCATCAGCCGACAGGAAAATTCAACCCTCCACTTT.

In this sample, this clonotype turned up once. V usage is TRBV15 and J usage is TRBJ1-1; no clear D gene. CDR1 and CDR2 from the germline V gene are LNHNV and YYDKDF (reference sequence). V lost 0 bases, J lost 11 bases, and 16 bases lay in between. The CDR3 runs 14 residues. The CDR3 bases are TGTGCCACCAGCAGAGACACGGGGAGAAATGACGCTTTCTTT. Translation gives CATSRDTGRNDAFF.

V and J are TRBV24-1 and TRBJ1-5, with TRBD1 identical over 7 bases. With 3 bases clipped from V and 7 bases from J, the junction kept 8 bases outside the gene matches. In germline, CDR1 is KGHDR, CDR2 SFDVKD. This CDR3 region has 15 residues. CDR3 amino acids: CATSDVGRGKQPQHF. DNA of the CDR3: TGTGCCACCAGTGATGTGGGCAGGGGGAAACAGCCCCAGCATTTT.

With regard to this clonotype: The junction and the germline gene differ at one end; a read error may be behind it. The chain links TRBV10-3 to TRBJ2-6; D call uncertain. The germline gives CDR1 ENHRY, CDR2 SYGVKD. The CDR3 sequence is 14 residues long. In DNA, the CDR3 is TGTGCCATCACAGGCAGCTCTAGGGCCAACGTCCTGACTTTC. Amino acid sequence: CAITGSSRANVLTF.

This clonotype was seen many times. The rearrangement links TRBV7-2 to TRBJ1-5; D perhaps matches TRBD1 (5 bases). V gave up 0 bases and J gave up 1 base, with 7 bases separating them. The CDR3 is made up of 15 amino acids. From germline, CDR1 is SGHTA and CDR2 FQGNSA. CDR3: CASSLAAGSNQPQHF. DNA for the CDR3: TGTGCCAGCAGCTTAGCGGCAGGGAGCAATCAGCCCCAGCATTTT.

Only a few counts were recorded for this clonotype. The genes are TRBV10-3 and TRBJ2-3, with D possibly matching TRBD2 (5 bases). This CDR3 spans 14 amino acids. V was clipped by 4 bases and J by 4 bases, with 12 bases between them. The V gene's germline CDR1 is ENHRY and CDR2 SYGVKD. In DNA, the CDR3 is TGTGCCATCAGTGCGGGGTCAGGTTCAGATACGCAGTATTTT. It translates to CAISAGSGSDTQYF.

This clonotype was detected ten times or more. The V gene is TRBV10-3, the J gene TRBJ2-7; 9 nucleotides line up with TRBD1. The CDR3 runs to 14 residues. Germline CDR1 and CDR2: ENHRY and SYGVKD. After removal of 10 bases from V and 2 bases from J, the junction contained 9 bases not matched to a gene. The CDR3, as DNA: TGTGCCAGCAGCCCGGGACAGGGAACCTACGAGCAGTACTTC. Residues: CASSPGQGTYEQYF.

This chain's CDR3 is CASSLGSGYWAFF. CDR3 sequence (DNA): TGTGCCAGCAGCTTAGGATCTGGATACTGGGCTTTCTTT. The chain recombines TRBV7-2 with TRBJ1-1; no firm D call. The CDR3 is 13 amino acids. The germline gives CDR1 SGHTA, CDR2 FQGNSA. The V end lost 1 base, the J end lost 11 bases, and 14 bases lay between the germline ends.

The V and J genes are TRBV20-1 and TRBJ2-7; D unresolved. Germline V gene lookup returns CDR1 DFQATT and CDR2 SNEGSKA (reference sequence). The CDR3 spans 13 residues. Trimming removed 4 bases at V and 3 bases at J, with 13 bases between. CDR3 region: CSAIEGLNYEQYF. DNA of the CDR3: TGCAGTGCTATCGAAGGGTTAAACTACGAGCAGTACTTC.

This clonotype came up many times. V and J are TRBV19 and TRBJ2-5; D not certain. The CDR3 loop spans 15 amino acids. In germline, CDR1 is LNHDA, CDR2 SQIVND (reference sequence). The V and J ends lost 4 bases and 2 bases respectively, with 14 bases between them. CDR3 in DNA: TGTGCCAGTAGTACCGCGTGGAAAGAACAAGAGACCCAGTACTTC. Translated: CASSTAWKEQETQYF.